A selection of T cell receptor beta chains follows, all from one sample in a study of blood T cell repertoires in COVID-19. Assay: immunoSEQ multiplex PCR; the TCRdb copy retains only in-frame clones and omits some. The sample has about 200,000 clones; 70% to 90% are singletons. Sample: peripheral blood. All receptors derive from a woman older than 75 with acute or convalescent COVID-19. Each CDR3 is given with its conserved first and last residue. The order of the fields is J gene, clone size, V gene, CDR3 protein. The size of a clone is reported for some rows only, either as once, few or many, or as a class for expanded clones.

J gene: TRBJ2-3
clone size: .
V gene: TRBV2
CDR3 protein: CASSEGTSFNEQYF

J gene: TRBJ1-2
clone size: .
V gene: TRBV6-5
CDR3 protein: CASSQLRGAGGYTF

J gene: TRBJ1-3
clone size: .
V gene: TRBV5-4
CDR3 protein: CASSPGGQRSGNTIYF

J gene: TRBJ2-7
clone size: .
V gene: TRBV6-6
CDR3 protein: CASISQGLNEQYF

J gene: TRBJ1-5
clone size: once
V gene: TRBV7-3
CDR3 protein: CASSAGGGGQPQHF

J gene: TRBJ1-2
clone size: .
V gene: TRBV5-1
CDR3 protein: CASSSPGTGAGYTF

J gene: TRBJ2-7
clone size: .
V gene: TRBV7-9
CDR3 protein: CASSLGQGVSYEQYF

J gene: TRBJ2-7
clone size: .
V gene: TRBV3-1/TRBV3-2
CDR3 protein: CASSQALQREGEQYF

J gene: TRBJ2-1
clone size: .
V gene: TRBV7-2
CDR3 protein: CASSLDSGRDPFF

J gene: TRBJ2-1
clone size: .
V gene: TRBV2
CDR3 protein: CADGGRSSYNEQFF

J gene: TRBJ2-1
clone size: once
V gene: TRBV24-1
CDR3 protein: CATSAAGGIHEQFF

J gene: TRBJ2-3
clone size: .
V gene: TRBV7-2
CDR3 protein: CASSYLGGTDTQYF

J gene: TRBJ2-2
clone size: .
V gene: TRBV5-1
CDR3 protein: CASSLIPSGTTGELFF

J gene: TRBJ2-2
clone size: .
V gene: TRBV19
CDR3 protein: CASSIGLAGASKNTGELFF

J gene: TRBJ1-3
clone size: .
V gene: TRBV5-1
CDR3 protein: CASSLTGASGNTIYF

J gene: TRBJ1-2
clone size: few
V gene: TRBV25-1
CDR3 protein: CASNTRDSIYGYTF

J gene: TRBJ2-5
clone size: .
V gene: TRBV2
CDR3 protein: CASSEGTGRETQYF

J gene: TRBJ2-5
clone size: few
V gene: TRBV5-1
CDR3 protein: CASSREVQETQYF

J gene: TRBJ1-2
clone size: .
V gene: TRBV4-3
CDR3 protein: CASSQAGVAYGYTF

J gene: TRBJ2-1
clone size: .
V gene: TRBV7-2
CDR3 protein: CASTPRAGGPRAYNEQFF

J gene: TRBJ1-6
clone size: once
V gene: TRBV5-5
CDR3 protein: CASSPKGESPLHF